The clone carrying this T cell receptor (beta chain) appeared many times. Its antigen is still unknown. After removal of 7 bases from V and 3 bases from J, the junction contained 7 bases not matched to a gene. The CDR3 runs 15 residues. The source of the sample is a study of Graves' ophthalmopathy and Graves' hyperthyroidism. Study-wide results and caveats: As the model predicted ophthalmopathy progression, it achieved a sensitivity of 65% to 71% and a specificity of around 76%. Separation of ophthalmopathy from stable hyperthyroidism was achieved by a 13-signature model, at approximately 90% sensitivity and about 81% specificity.

Researchers took RNA transcripts and amplified TCR beta CDR3 regions from them. The first round was an RT-PCR with HTBI primers, and the second round was a multiplex PCR. TCRdb processed the multiplex PCR reads anew with MiXCR; each CDR3 protein has one entry. The sample holds more than 150,000 distinct CDR3 sequences, approximately 40% seen once. The J gene is TRBJ1-1, the V gene TRBV12-3 or TRBV12-4, with 11 bases fitting TRBD1. The origin of this receptor is a middle-aged woman with Graves' ophthalmopathy. Sequences were obtained from peripheral blood. DNA of the CDR3: TGTGCCAGCACCTCTCGGACAGGGGGCCACACTGAAGCTTTCTTT. Translation: CASTSRTGGHTEAFF.